This entry lists 17 T cell receptor beta chains sequenced from one sample in a study of monozygotic twins with inflammatory bowel disease. TCRdb re-called the 5' RACE reads and catalogs CDR3 proteins one per entry, DNA excluded. The sample totals 210,000 or so distinct CDR3 sequences. The material sequenced was blood. These receptors all come from a human donor with ulcerative colitis or Crohn's disease, or a healthy co-twin of an affected twin (not recorded which).

This chain links TRBV20-1 with TRBJ2-1; TCRdb proposes TRBD2, but this gene call is untestable without DNA. The CDR3 has 15 amino acids. Germline loops: CDR1 DFQATT, CDR2 SNEGSKA (reference sequence). Here the CDR3 reads CSLGPSLSSYNEQFF.

The chain combines TRBV7-2 with TRBJ2-3. The CDR3 totals 13 residues. The V gene's germline CDR1 is SGHTA and CDR2 FQGNSA. CDR3 sequence: CASSLGFPDTQYF.

The chain couples TRBV5-5 to TRBJ2-5; without DNA, the TCRdb call of TRBD1 cannot be checked. Germline V gives CDR1 SGHKS, CDR2 YYEKEE (reference sequence). The CDR3 is 16 amino acids. CDR3 region: CASSSPWDRGQETQYF.

This sequence joins TRBV12-3 or TRBV12-4 and TRBJ2-7. This CDR3 has 13 residues. The CDR3 spells CASSLLGFYEQYF.

This rearrangement joins TRBV5-6 to TRBJ2-1; TCRdb gives TRBD2 as the D gene, but with no DNA this cannot be confirmed. The germline gives CDR1 SGHDT, CDR2 YYEEEE. The CDR3 consists of 17 residues. CDR3 protein: CASSLGVTGGPGNRQFF.

CDR3 region: CAISPTGGEEKLFF. The V and J genes are TRBV10-3 and TRBJ1-4; the D call of TRBD1 rests on TCRdb alone, since no DNA is present to check it. This CDR3 is 14 amino acids long. Germline V gene data show CDR1 as ENHRY and CDR2 as SYGVKD.

V is TRBV7-3 and J is TRBJ1-2. This CDR3 spans 13 amino acids. Germline lookup yields CDR1 SGHTA and CDR2 FQGTGA. This CDR3 is CASSLDGASGYTF. Looking up the rest from reference TRBV7-3 and TRBJ1-2 gives the full variable domain: GAGVSQTPSNKVTEKGKYVELRCDPISGHTALYWYRQSLGQGPEFLIYFQGTGAADDSGLPNDRFFAVRPEGSVSTLKIQRTERGDSAVYLCASSLDGASGYTFGSGTRLTVV.

The CDR3 here is CAITSGLQETQYF. J is TRBJ2-5 and V is TRBV10-3; TCRdb designates TRBD2, a call that cannot be tested without DNA. The germline CDR1 and CDR2 sequences are ENHRY and SYGVKD. The CDR3 is 13 residues long.

The V gene is TRBV2, the J gene TRBJ2-1. The CDR3 contains 12 residues. CDR1 is SNHLY, CDR2 FYNNEI, per germline. CDR3 amino acids: CASAKLGDEQFF.

This chain connects TRBV5-1 to TRBJ2-3; TCRdb indicates TRBD2, and absent DNA this call remains unverified. CDR3 length: 18 amino acids. Germline loops: CDR1 SGHRS, CDR2 YFSETQ. The CDR3 protein is CASSRGTSGGSRADTQYF.

V gene TRBV6-5 combines with J gene TRBJ2-7; the TCRdb D gene call, TRBD2, has no DNA to confirm it. The CDR3 contains 13 residues. Germline lookup yields CDR1 MNHEY and CDR2 SVGAGI. The CDR3 sequence is CASSYGARYEQYF.

The rearrangement uses TRBV11-2 and TRBJ2-3; TCRdb lists TRBD2, though no DNA is available to test this call. CDR1 is SGHAT and CDR2 is FQNNGV in the germline V gene. The CDR3 covers 19 residues. This CDR3 is CASSPQPLAGGVWDDTQYF.

The chain has TRBV12-3 or TRBV12-4 and TRBJ2-1; the TCRdb call, TRBD1, lacks DNA for checking. This CDR3 has 15 amino acids. CDR3: CASKSSGPPYNEQFF.

The chain combines TRBV5-1 with TRBJ1-1; TCRdb returns TRBD1, unconfirmable since there is no DNA. Germline CDR1 is SGHRS and CDR2 is YFSETQ. This CDR3 region has 15 residues. This CDR3 reads CASSSGQGRSPEAFF.

The chain carries TRBV5-1 and TRBJ1-1; TCRdb reports TRBD1, a call that lacks DNA to check it against. The CDR3 loop spans 13 amino acids. The germline CDR1 and CDR2 sequences are SGHRS and YFSETQ. The CDR3 here is CASSPRVGTEAFF.

The chain has TRBV5-8 and TRBJ1-6; TCRdb selects TRBD1, and the lack of DNA leaves this call unchecked. Per the germline V gene, CDR1 is SGHTS and CDR2 is YDEGEE. CDR3 size: 14 residues. The CDR3 spells CASSFGQASSPLHF.

This chain joins TRBV30 and TRBJ1-5. Germline V gives CDR1 GTSNPN, CDR2 SVGIG (reference sequence). CDR3 length: 15 amino acids. CDR3 sequence reads: CAWSVGQNSNQPQHF. Full variable domain (remainder filled in from reference TRBV30 and TRBJ1-5): SQTIHQWPATLVQPVGSPLSLECTVEGTSNPNLYWYRQAAGRGLQLLFYSVGIGQISSEVPQNLSASRPQDRQFILSSKKLLLSDSGFYLCAWSVGQNSNQPQHFGDGTRLSIL.